This TCR beta chain was sequenced in a study of cytomegalovirus exposure and HLA in healthy donors. The length of the CDR3 is 15 residues. V was pared by 2 bases and J by 3 bases, with 14 bases between. From germline, CDR1 is SGDLS and CDR2 YYNGEE. With 60 Vbeta and 13 Jbeta primers, the PCR was carried out. Assay: immunoSEQ multiplex PCR; the TCRdb copy retains only in-frame clones and omits some. The sample has under 90,000 clones, approximately 71% seen once. V gene TRBV9 combines with J gene TRBJ1-1; tentative D call: TRBD1 (5 bases). This TCR came from a middle-aged woman in good health and CMV-seronegative. Sequencing was performed on PBMCs. Here the CDR3 DNA reads TGTGCCAGCAGCGTCAGGGTCGATTCGCACACTGAAGCTTTCTTT. This codes for CASSVRVDSHTEAFF. The variable domain in full, with the rest retrieved from reference TRBV9 and TRBJ1-1, is DSGVTQTPKHLITATGQRVTLRCSPRSGDLSVYWYQQSLDQGLQFLIQYYNGEERAKGNILERFSAQQFPDLHSELNLSSLELGDSALYFCASSVRVDSHTEAFFGQGTRLTVV.